The entry that follows covers one TCR beta chain sequence. Many counts were recorded for this clonotype. No antigen is known for it. One base away there is no much larger clone; base qualities are not given. The trim is 6 bases for V and 7 bases for J, with a gap of 16 bases between the germline ends. CDR1 and CDR2, per the germline V gene, are MDHEN and SYDVKM. From the cysteine through the phenylalanine, the CDR3 covers 14 amino acids. Only CDR3 DNA remains: 42 bases, in frame from the first base. Amplification of TCR beta CDR3 regions was carried out from RNA transcripts. A first-round RT-PCR of the TCR CDR3 used the HTBI primer set with the Qiagen OneStep RT-PCR kit. A second multiplex PCR round built the libraries, followed by size selection and purification. Libraries were sequenced paired-end with 100 bp reads on an Illumina HiSeq2000. Per the source publication's procedure: SOAPnuke was used to process the raw data, throwing out any read that contained adapters or uncalled bases, had a mean Phred below 15, or lacked an exact constant-primer or identifier match. COPE v1.2.5 was used to merge high-quality paired reads, and clonotypes were defined as unique nucleotide sequences. MiTCR v1.1 was used to align the clonotypes against IMGT TRBV, TRBD and TRBJ reference segments. Only V-J combinations with frequency above 0.0001, covering 99.2% of repertoires, were analysed. The TCS score was defined as F50 (clonal expansion) divided by E x V (chaos), with BLOSUM62-based TCRdist calculated between CDR3 peptides within each V-J. Welch's t-statistics and random forest reduced just over 500 V-J features to about 12, which were used in a naive Bayes classifier (R e1071). In TCRdb, the public reads were trimmed at Q25 with fastp and aligned with MiXCR, with productive beta chains retained. Entries are consolidated by CDR3 protein sequence, retaining the most common genes and DNA. The V and J calls reflect TCRdb's pipeline rather than the authors' work. In this sample the table shows 500,000 to 550,000 distinct CDR3 sequences, 20% of which occur a single time. About half of the sample lies in the top ten.

The data are from a study of T cells in Graves' hyperthyroidism and ophthalmopathy (dated by TCRdb to 2018 to 2020). Study-wide context: Peripheral blood samples were taken at the time of initial diagnosis, prior to any treatment. Whether ophthalmopathy could be predicted prospectively was tested in an independent validation cohort made up of fewer than 20 hyperthyroidism patients plus 17 patients who later progressed to ophthalmopathy. According to the paper, TCR Vbeta CDR3 sequencing was carried out on 135 peripheral blood samples, which came from 40 to 45 ophthalmopathy, under 80 hyperthyroidism and approximately 17 progressor patients. After blood sampling, hyperthyroidism patients were treated with methimazole at a starting dose of 30 mg daily, and ophthalmopathy patients were treated with high-dose intravenous methylprednisolone. A discovery cohort of around 100 patients, 43 with Graves' ophthalmopathy and 55 to 65 with stable Graves' hyperthyroidism, was used to find distinguishing TCR V-J signatures. For training and testing, the 100 or so patients in the discovery cohort were randomly divided in a 7:3 ratio. The study also compared thyroid tissue and blood T-cell repertoires from roughly 6 Graves' hyperthyroidism patients. Overall study results and their limits: Ophthalmopathy was separated from stable hyperthyroidism by a 13 V-J signature model, with over 85% sensitivity and approximately 81% specificity obtained in cross-validation and 80%/75% obtained in testing. During validation, the model predicted progression to ophthalmopathy a median of about 6.5 months ahead of onset, with approximately 70% sensitivity and about 75% specificity. Blood samples also contained most of the expanded thyroid clonotypes (frequency above 0.001), which suggests that blood repertoires may reflect thyroid immune responses. No statistical method was used to set the sample size in advance, and investigators knew the group allocation.

Ophthalmopathy patients had moderately to severely active disease, with a Clinical Activity Score of 3 or more, a NOSPECS grade of 4 or more, and a disease duration of less than 3 months. The study excluded patients with uncontrolled infections, other autoimmune diseases, pregnancy or lactation. Clinical symptoms, serum thyroxine and TRAb, thyroid ultrasound, and orbital computed tomography formed the basis for the diagnoses. PBMCs were isolated from approximately 10 ml of fresh peripheral blood by Ficoll-Paque density gradient centrifugation. Total RNA was extracted using Trizol reagent, and RNA quality was assessed on an Agilent 2100 Bioanalyzer.

Sequenced sample: blood. The sequence was collected from a man aged 40-50 years with Graves' ophthalmopathy. The chain couples TRBV28 to TRBJ1-5; no confident D gene assignment can be made. The DNA sequence reads TGTGCCAGCAGCCAGGACCCACCTGGACAGCCCCAGCATTTT. This is translated as CASSQDPPGQPQHF.